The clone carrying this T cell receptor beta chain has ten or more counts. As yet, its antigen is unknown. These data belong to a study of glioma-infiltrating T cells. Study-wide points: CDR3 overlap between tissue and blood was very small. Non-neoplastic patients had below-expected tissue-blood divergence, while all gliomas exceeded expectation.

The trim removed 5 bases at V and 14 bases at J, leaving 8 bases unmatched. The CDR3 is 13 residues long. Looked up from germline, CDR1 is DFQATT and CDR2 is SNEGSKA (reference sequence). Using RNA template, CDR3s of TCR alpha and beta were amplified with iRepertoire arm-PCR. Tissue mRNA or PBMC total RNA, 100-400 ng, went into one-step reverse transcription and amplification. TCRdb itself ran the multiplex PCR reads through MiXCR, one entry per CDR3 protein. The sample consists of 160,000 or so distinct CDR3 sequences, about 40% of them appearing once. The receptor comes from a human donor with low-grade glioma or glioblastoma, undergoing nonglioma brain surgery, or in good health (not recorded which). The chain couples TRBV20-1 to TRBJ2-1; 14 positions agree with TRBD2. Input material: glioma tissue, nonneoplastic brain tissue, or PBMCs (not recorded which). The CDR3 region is CSALTSGREGEFF. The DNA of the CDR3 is TGCAGTGCTCTGACTAGCGGGAGGGAGGGTGAGTTCTTC.